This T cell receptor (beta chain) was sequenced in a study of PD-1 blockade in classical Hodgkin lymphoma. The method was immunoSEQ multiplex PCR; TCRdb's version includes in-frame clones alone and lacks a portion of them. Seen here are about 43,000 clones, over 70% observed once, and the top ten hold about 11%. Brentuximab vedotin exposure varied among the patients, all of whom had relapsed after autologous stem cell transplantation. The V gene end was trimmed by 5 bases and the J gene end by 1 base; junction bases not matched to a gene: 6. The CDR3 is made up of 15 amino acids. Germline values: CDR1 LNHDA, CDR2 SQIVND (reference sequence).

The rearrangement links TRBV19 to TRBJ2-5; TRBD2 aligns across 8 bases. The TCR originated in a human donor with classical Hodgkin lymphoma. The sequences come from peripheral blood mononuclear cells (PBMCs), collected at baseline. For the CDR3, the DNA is TGTGCCAGTAGTGTGGGCCTAGCGGGCCAAGAGACCCAGTACTTC. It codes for CASSVGLAGQETQYF.